What follows are 22 T cell receptor beta chains derived from one specimen sequenced in a study of T cells in narcolepsy. Profiled with immunoSEQ multiplex PCR; TCRdb holds only in-frame clones, not every one. The sample contains around 25,000 clones, around 84% of which appear only once. Input material: memory (CD45RA-) CD4+ T cells from blood. These receptors came from a human donor in good health.

The sample holds one count of this clone. The chain joins TRBV9 to TRBJ1-1, with a tentative D call TRBD1 (6 bases). The CDR3 runs 14 residues. V was trimmed by 0 bases and J by 5 bases, leaving 11 bases between them. CDR1 and CDR2 from the germline V gene are SGDLS and YYNGEE. As DNA, the CDR3 is TGTGCCAGCAGCGTAGTTGGGGGCGAAACTGAAGCTTTCTTT. It specifies CASSVVGGETEAFF.

The rearrangement uses TRBV19 and TRBJ2-7; the match to TRBD1 covers 8 bases. Germline assignment: CDR1 LNHDA and CDR2 SQIVND (reference sequence). J lost 3 bases, V lost 5 bases, and 3 bases had no gene match. This CDR3 contains 13 residues. The CDR3 loop is CASSWDRNYEQYF. For the CDR3, the DNA is TGTGCCAGTAGTTGGGACAGGAACTACGAGCAGTACTTC.

The CDR3 here is CAISDETSGRSGQYF. CDR3 DNA sequence: TGTGCCATCAGCGATGAGACTAGCGGGAGGTCCGGGCAGTACTTC. The chain is built from TRBV10-3 and TRBJ2-7, with 13 positions matching TRBD2. CDR3 length: 15 residues. Per germline, CDR1 ENHRY and CDR2 SYGVKD. J was trimmed by 9 bases and V by 6 bases; bases with no gene match: 11.

This clone was found once. V is TRBV27 and J is TRBJ1-2, with no clear D. Trimming removed 10 bases at V and 2 bases at J, with 17 bases between. This CDR3 comprises 14 residues. Germline lookup yields CDR1 MNHEY and CDR2 SMNVEV (reference sequence). CDR3 coding DNA: TGTGCCACCCGAGCTTACGGGCAGAACTATGGCTACACCTTC. It codes for CATRAYGQNYGYTF.

V and J are TRBV7-9 and TRBJ2-1, with 7 bases fitting TRBD2. The V gene's germline CDR1 is SEHNR and CDR2 FQNEAQ (reference sequence). This CDR3 spans 16 amino acids. J lost 2 bases, V lost 2 bases, and 6 bases had no gene match. CDR3 residues: CASSLLVGGAYNEQFF. The DNA for the CDR3 is TGTGCCAGCAGCTTACTGGTGGGAGGGGCCTACAATGAGCAGTTCTTC.

In its sample, this clone was seen once. This CDR3 reads CASSLESLGEKLFF. DNA for the CDR3: TGCGCCAGCAGCTTGGAGTCCCTCGGTGAAAAACTGTTTTTT. The V and J genes are TRBV5-1 and TRBJ1-4; D call uncertain. V was shortened by 0 bases and J by 7 bases, with 10 bases between the two germline ends. The CDR3 has 14 residues. Per the germline V gene, CDR1 is SGHRS and CDR2 is YFSETQ.

In its sample, this clone was seen a few times. This chain connects TRBV6-6 to TRBJ2-2; D perhaps matches TRBD2 (5 bases). The CDR3 has 14 residues. Germline-derived CDR1 and CDR2 are MNHNY and SVGAGI (reference sequence). Trimming removed 6 bases from V and 6 bases from J, with 14 bases in between. The CDR3 protein is CASSPRGVAGELFF. The CDR3 DNA is TGTGCCAGCAGCCCACGGGGAGTGGCCGGGGAGCTGTTTTTT.

The chain uses TRBV5-6 and TRBJ1-1; maybe TRBD1 (5 bases). Germline loops: CDR1 SGHDT, CDR2 YYEEEE. CDR3 length: 15 residues. Trimming left V 1 base short and J 2 bases short, with 12 bases between. The CDR3 region has the DNA TGTGCCAGCAGCTTGCCGGGGGGGAGAAACACTGAAGCTTTCTTT. It translates to CASSLPGGRNTEAFF.

The chain joins TRBV5-4 to TRBJ2-5; D uncertain. CDR1 and CDR2 from the germline V gene are SGHNT and YYREEE (reference sequence). V gave up 4 bases and J gave up 2 bases, with 6 bases separating them. CDR3 length equals 12 residues. CDR3 region: CASSLDQETQYF. As DNA, the CDR3 is TGTGCCAGCAGCCTAGATCAAGAGACCCAGTACTTC.

In nucleotides, the CDR3 is TGTGCCTGGGGGTCAAGCGATAATTCACCCCTCCACTTT. Its translation: CAWGSSDNSPLHF. This rearrangement joins TRBV30 to TRBJ1-6; D is ambiguous. Looked up from germline, CDR1 is GTSNPN and CDR2 is SVGIG (reference sequence). Trimming cost V 5 bases and J 5 bases, with 10 bases left between them. There are 13 residues in the CDR3.

This CDR3 is CAWSWLHRDRPYAQYF. In DNA form, the CDR3 reads TGTGCCTGGAGTTGGTTGCACCGGGACAGGCCTTATGCGCAGTACTTC. The genes are TRBV30 and TRBJ2-7; 8 nucleotides line up with TRBD1. Germline CDR1 is GTSNPN and CDR2 is SVGIG (reference sequence). The V gene end was trimmed by 2 bases and the J gene end by 9 bases; junction bases not matched to a gene: 18. The CDR3 consists of 16 residues.

The CDR3 coding sequence is TGTGCCAGCAGCCTACCAGGGGGCGGCACAGATACGCAGTATTTT. This translates into CASSLPGGGTDTQYF. This rearrangement joins TRBV6-6 to TRBJ2-3, with TRBD1 matching 8 bases. CDR1 and CDR2 (germline): MNHNY, SVGAGI (reference sequence). The CDR3 is 15 amino acids. V trimming: 6 bases; J trimming: 1 base; junction bases outside the gene matches: 6.

The rearrangement uses TRBV7-2 and TRBJ1-2; D possibly corresponds to TRBD1 (6 bases). Germline V gene data show CDR1 as SGHTA and CDR2 as FQGNSA. The V and J ends lost 11 bases and 2 bases respectively, with 18 bases between them. The CDR3 extends over 14 amino acids. This CDR3 reads CAGAPGGPNYGYTF. The CDR3 nucleotides read TGTGCCGGCGCCCCGGGGGGGCCAAACTATGGCTACACCTTC.

The rearrangement links TRBV6-5 to TRBJ2-1; 11 bases are shared with TRBD2. There are 14 residues in the CDR3. J gave up 5 bases and V 7 bases, and 4 bases lay outside the gene matches. The germline V gene encodes CDR1 MNHEY and CDR2 SVGAGI. DNA for the CDR3: TGTGCCAGCACCAGGGGACTAGCGGACAATGAGCAGTTCTTC. This translates into CASTRGLADNEQFF.

This chain links TRBV14 with TRBJ2-7, with 7 bases identical to TRBD2. The CDR3 totals 12 residues. V dropped 6 bases and J dropped 6; count of bases not matched to a gene: 5. From germline, CDR1 is SGHDN and CDR2 FVKESK. CDR3 loop: CASRLTGGEQYF. The CDR3 nucleotides are TGTGCCAGCAGACTTACGGGGGGCGAGCAGTACTTC.

The chain joins TRBV28 to TRBJ1-2; 9 positions match TRBD1. Germline V gene data show CDR1 as MDHEN and CDR2 as SYDVKM. The trim removed 3 bases at V and 7 bases at J, leaving 12 bases unmatched. The CDR3 spans 16 residues. CDR3 in DNA: TGTGCCAGCAGTTTTGGGGTGTTAGGACAGGGGATTGGCTACACCTTC. Translated, it gives CASSFGVLGQGIGYTF.

This clone was picked up a small number of times. The chain combines TRBV7-2 with TRBJ1-1; D remains unclear. The CDR3 loop spans 14 amino acids. Germline lookup yields CDR1 SGHTA and CDR2 FQGNSA. Trimming stripped 5 bases from V and 4 bases from J, with 14 bases between. The CDR3 DNA is TGTGCCAGCAGCCCGGACTGGGTGGTCACTGAAGCTTTCTTT. This sequence encodes CASSPDWVVTEAFF.

The J gene is TRBJ1-1, the V gene TRBV18, with D possibly matching TRBD1 (6 bases). Germline assignment: CDR1 KGHSH and CDR2 LQKENI. The CDR3 is 14 amino acids. Trimming removed 5 bases at V and 4 bases at J, with 14 bases between. The CDR3: CASSGGGGGTEAFF. The CDR3 nucleotides are TGTGCCAGCTCAGGAGGGGGAGGGGGCACTGAAGCTTTCTTT.

In DNA, the CDR3 is TGTGCCAGCTCACCACCGGACTATGGCTACACCTTC. Amino acids: CASSPPDYGYTF. The chain joins TRBV18 to TRBJ1-2; no clear D gene. V was clipped by 0 bases and J by 3 bases, with 2 bases between them. The germline V gene encodes CDR1 KGHSH and CDR2 LQKENI. The CDR3 totals 12 residues.

This chain uses TRBV7-2 with TRBJ1-1, with 7 positions matching TRBD1. Looked up from germline, CDR1 is SGHTA and CDR2 is FQGNSA. The CDR3 totals 16 residues. After removal of 1 base from V and 8 bases from J, the junction contained 13 bases not matched to a gene. This chain's CDR3 is CASSLDQGRDSTEAFF. Here the CDR3 DNA reads TGTGCCAGCAGCTTAGACCAGGGACGGGACAGTACAGAAGCTTTCTTT.

The V call is TRBV28, the J call TRBJ1-1; D is ambiguous. There are 16 residues in the CDR3. The V gene's germline CDR1 is MDHEN and CDR2 SYDVKM. V was shortened by 6 bases and J by 1 base, with 18 bases between the two germline ends. The CDR3 region has the DNA TGTGCCAGCAGCCCTCCCTCCGTCGAAAAGAACACTGAAGCTTTCTTT. Protein product: CASSPPSVEKNTEAFF.

The chain links TRBV5-1 to TRBJ1-1, with a weak D call TRBD1 (6 bases). V dropped 2 bases and J dropped 2 bases, with 22 bases sitting between them. The CDR3 is 18 residues long. In germline, CDR1 is SGHRS, CDR2 YFSETQ. Here the CDR3 reads CASSLRGPLSLGNTEAFF. CDR3 coding DNA: TGCGCCAGCAGCTTACGGGGGCCGTTAAGTCTGGGTAACACTGAAGCTTTCTTT.